The 7 T cell receptor beta chains below were found in one sample sequenced in a study of blood T cell repertoires in COVID-19. Profiling relied on immunoSEQ multiplex PCR, and the TCRdb table lists in-frame clones only, not all of them. The data hold some 200,000 clones, with about 93% observed a single time. Sequenced: peripheral blood. Receptor source: a man aged 30 to 45 with COVID-19, enrolled during active disease.

The chain carries TRBV2 and TRBJ2-2; D perhaps matches TRBD2 (7 bases). CDR1 is SNHLY, CDR2 FYNNEI, per germline. The CDR3 is made up of 17 amino acids. V was pared by 7 bases and J by 3 bases, with 21 bases between. The CDR3 protein is CASKRRFGGLDTGELFF. DNA for the CDR3: TGTGCCAGCAAAAGGCGGTTCGGGGGGCTGGACACCGGGGAGCTGTTTTTT. Supplemented by reference TRBV2 and TRBJ2-2, the full variable domain reads EPEVTQTPSHQVTQMGQEVILRCVPISNHLYFYWYRQILGQKVEFLVSFYNNEISEKSEIFDDQFSVERPDGSNFTLKIRSTKLEDSAMYFCASKRRFGGLDTGELFFGEGSRLTVL.

This chain connects TRBV6-5 to TRBJ2-7; TRBD1 matches at 9 bases. Unmatched junction bases numbered 7, after V lost 8 bases and J lost 5 bases. Germline CDR1 reads MNHEY; CDR2 reads SVGAGI. The CDR3 is made up of 13 amino acids. As DNA, the CDR3 is TGTGCCAGCCCCCGGGACAGGGTGGACGAGCAGTACTTC. Protein product: CASPRDRVDEQYF.

The gene calls are TRBV6-1 and TRBJ1-1; D ambiguous. The CDR3 is made up of 15 amino acids. With 2 bases removed from V and 6 bases from J, the gap between germline ends came to 16 bases. Germline values: CDR1 MNHNS, CDR2 SASEGT. The CDR3 is CASSESLVPGAEAFF. DNA for the CDR3: TGTGCCAGCAGTGAAAGTCTTGTGCCAGGCGCTGAAGCTTTCTTT.

V is TRBV5-1 and J is TRBJ2-3; tentative D call: TRBD2 (5 bases). Trimming took off 0 bases at V and 1 base at J, with 15 bases between the two ends. The CDR3 spans 17 residues. Per germline, CDR1 SGHRS and CDR2 YFSETQ. The CDR3 here is CASSLVAGGGGTDTQYF. CDR3 nucleotides: TGCGCCAGCAGCTTGGTGGCGGGTGGCGGTGGCACAGATACGCAGTATTTT.

The chain is built from TRBV5-4 and TRBJ2-1; weak D call: TRBD1 (6 bases). The CDR3 consists of 14 residues. Trimming stripped 2 bases from V and 8 bases from J, with 14 bases between. Germline V gene data show CDR1 as SGHNT and CDR2 as YYREEE (reference sequence). Written as DNA, the CDR3 is TGTGCCAGCAGCTTAATCGGTCAGGGGTATGAGCAGTTCTTC. Translated, it gives CASSLIGQGYEQFF.

The CDR3: CAWSDRVGKAGNTIYF. DNA for the CDR3: TGTGCCTGGAGTGACAGGGTGGGGAAGGCTGGAAACACCATATATTTT. V usage is TRBV30 and J usage is TRBJ1-3; D is perhaps TRBD1 (6 bases). The length of the CDR3 is 16 residues. Germline assignment: CDR1 GTSNPN and CDR2 SVGIG (reference sequence). The V and J ends lost 1 base and 2 bases respectively, with 15 bases between them.

V and J are TRBV18 and TRBJ2-7; tentatively, D is TRBD2 (6 bases). The germline V gene has CDR1 KGHSH and CDR2 LQKENI. Trimming took 3 bases from V and 7 from J, leaving 13 bases between them. The CDR3 runs to 13 residues. The CDR3 loop reads CASSPGTEREQYF. The CDR3 nucleotides are TGTGCCAGCTCACCGGGGACTGAGCGTGAGCAGTACTTC.